The 21 T cell receptor beta chains below come from one sample, sequenced in a study of T cell responses to AZD1222 COVID-19 vaccine. The data were produced by immunoSEQ multiplex PCR, yet TCRdb's version contains in-frame clones alone and is incomplete. The sample lists tens of thousands of clones; approximately 87% were seen once. This material consisted of peripheral blood, taken on day 0 of AZD1222 vaccination. These receptors were collected from an adult in good health.

This clone appeared once. The chain has TRBV18 and TRBJ1-2; D remains ambiguous. V lost 0 bases to trimming and J lost 6 bases, with 8 bases between them. The CDR3 is 13 amino acids. CDR1 and CDR2 from the germline V gene are KGHSH and LQKENI. The CDR3 loop is CASSPPVGNGYTF. The CDR3 coding sequence is TGTGCCAGCTCACCACCGGTGGGAAATGGCTACACCTTC. The full variable domain, rest sourced from reference TRBV18 and TRBJ1-2, is NAGVMQNPRHLVRRRGQEARLRCSPMKGHSHVYWYRQLPEEGLKFMVYLQKENIIDESGMPKERFSAEFPKEGPSILRIQQVVRGDSAAYFCASSPPVGNGYTFGSGTRLTVV.

The rearrangement joins TRBV6-2 or TRBV6-3 to TRBJ1-2; no clear D gene. The CDR3 is 14 residues long. V lost 0 bases, J lost 4 bases, and 9 bases lay in between. The germline CDR1 and CDR2 sequences are MNHEY and SVGEGT. Here the CDR3 DNA reads TGTGCCAGCAGTTACTCAGACCGCTTCTATGGCTACACCTTC. Its translation: CASSYSDRFYGYTF.

The chain is built from TRBV27 and TRBJ2-1; 14 bases are shared with TRBD2. The germline CDR1 and CDR2 sequences are MNHEY and SMNVEV (reference sequence). Trimming removed 5 bases from V and 6 bases from J; junction bases left unmatched: 6. The CDR3 spans 16 residues. Here the CDR3 reads CASSPGTSGGPNEQFF. DNA for the CDR3: TGTGCCAGCAGTCCGGGGACTAGCGGGGGACCCAATGAGCAGTTCTTC.

V usage is TRBV19 and J usage is TRBJ2-7; D gene ambiguous. CDR3 length: 15 residues. Germline V lookup: CDR1 LNHDA, CDR2 SQIVND (reference sequence). Trimming removed 6 bases from V and 3 bases from J, with 18 bases in between. The CDR3 sequence is CASSEVFGSHYEQYF. The CDR3 bases are TGTGCCAGTAGCGAGGTCTTCGGGTCCCACTACGAGCAGTACTTC.

This clone has a single count. The CDR3 bases are TGCGCCAGCAGTGCTAGGGGGAGGGCTGAAGCTTTCTTT. It codes for CASSARGRAEAFF. The genes are TRBV10-1 and TRBJ1-1; tentative D call: TRBD1 (6 bases). Between the trimmed V and J ends, which lost 4 bases and 6 bases, there was a span of 12 bases. Germline V gene lookup returns CDR1 WNHNN and CDR2 SYGVQD (reference sequence). The CDR3 consists of 13 residues.

V and J are TRBV19 and TRBJ1-2; 8 positions agree with TRBD1. This CDR3 comprises 12 residues. From germline, CDR1 is LNHDA and CDR2 SQIVND (reference sequence). V shed 6 bases, J shed 7 bases, and the junction held 4 bases outside the gene matches. CDR3 sequence: CASRTDRVGYTF. CDR3 bases: TGTGCCAGTAGAACGGACAGGGTTGGCTACACCTTC. Based on the CDR3 plus reference TRBV19 and TRBJ1-2, the full variable domain is DGGITQSPKYLFRKEGQNVTLSCEQNLNHDAMYWYRQDPGQGLRLIYYSQIVNDFQKGDIAEGYSVSREKKESFPLTVTSAQKNPTAFYLCASRTDRVGYTFGSGTRLTVV.

J is TRBJ1-6 and V is TRBV6-5, with 7 bases identical to TRBD1. Germline CDR1 is MNHEY and CDR2 is SVGAGI. The V and J ends lost 8 bases and 0 bases, in that order; junction bases with no gene match: 4. This CDR3 region has 15 residues. This CDR3 reads CASSDRSSYNSPLHF. CDR3 bases: TGTGCCAGCTCGGACAGGAGCTCCTATAATTCACCCCTCCACTTT.

This clone was counted between two and nine times. The gene calls are TRBV2 and TRBJ2-7; 10 positions match TRBD2. With V trimmed by 7 bases and J by 4 bases, 7 bases remained unmatched. The CDR3 contains 14 residues. Germline V gene sequence: CDR1 SNHLY, CDR2 FYNNEI. The CDR3 region has the DNA TGTGCCAGCACCAGGGCTAGCGGGAGTTACGAGCAGTACTTC. Translation: CASTRASGSYEQYF. The whole variable domain, remainder taken from reference TRBV2 and TRBJ2-7, is EPEVTQTPSHQVTQMGQEVILRCVPISNHLYFYWYRQILGQKVEFLVSFYNNEISEKSEIFDDQFSVERPDGSNFTLKIRSTKLEDSAMYFCASTRASGSYEQYFGPGTRLTVT.

This chain connects TRBV7-2 to TRBJ1-5; no clear D gene. Trimming removed 7 bases from V and 1 base from J, with 8 bases in between. CDR1 and CDR2 from the germline V gene are SGHTA and FQGNSA. The CDR3 length is 13 residues. CDR3 nucleotide sequence: TGTGCCAGCACCAAGGACAGCAATCAGCCCCAGCATTTT. Amino acid sequence: CASTKDSNQPQHF. The full variable domain, its missing parts supplied by reference TRBV7-2 and TRBJ1-5, is GAGVSQSPSNKVTEKGKDVELRCDPISGHTALYWYRQSLGQGLEFLIYFQGNSAPDKSGLPSDRFSAERTGGSVSTLTIQRTQQEDSAVYLCASTKDSNQPQHFGDGTRLSIL.

The J gene is TRBJ2-1, the V gene TRBV24-1, with D tentatively TRBD1 or TRBD2 (5 bases each). Trimming stripped 7 bases from V and 0 bases from J, with 12 bases between. CDR1 and CDR2 from the germline V gene are KGHDR and SFDVKD. The CDR3 spans 15 residues. For the CDR3, the DNA is TGTGCCACCAGCGGGACGTACAGCTCCTACAATGAGCAGTTCTTC. It codes for CATSGTYSSYNEQFF.

The V gene is TRBV19, the J gene TRBJ2-4; TRBD1 matches at 7 bases. Looked up from germline, CDR1 is LNHDA and CDR2 is SQIVND (reference sequence). Trimming removed 3 bases from V and 15 bases from J; junction bases left unmatched: 11. There are 13 residues in the CDR3. The CDR3 here is CASSIAGTADRYF. DNA of the CDR3: TGTGCCAGTAGTATCGCCGGGACAGCTGATAGGTACTTC.

V is TRBV28 and J is TRBJ2-3, with D possibly being TRBD1 (6 bases). The V gene lost 4 bases and the J gene lost 3 bases, with 14 bases spanning the gap. The CDR3 has 15 amino acids. Germline V gene data show CDR1 as MDHEN and CDR2 as SYDVKM. The DNA for the CDR3 is TGTGCCAGCAGTTCCCGGGGACATGTGACAGATACGCAGTATTTT. Translated, it gives CASSSRGHVTDTQYF.

The V and J genes are TRBV13 and TRBJ2-2, with D perhaps being TRBD1 or TRBD2 (8 bases each). The CDR3 runs 19 residues. The V gene's germline CDR1 is PRHDT and CDR2 FYEKMQ (reference sequence). V lost 4 bases and J 1 base, leaving 22 bases between the germline ends. CDR3 amino acids: CASSSPRGGQVGNTGELFF. The CDR3 nucleotides read TGTGCCAGCAGCTCCCCACGGGGGGGACAGGTGGGGAACACCGGGGAGCTGTTTTTT.

This rearrangement joins TRBV5-1 to TRBJ2-1; no clear D. This CDR3 has 11 residues. Trimming took off 0 bases at V and 10 bases at J, with 5 bases between the two ends. From germline, CDR1 is SGHRS and CDR2 YFSETQ. In DNA, the CDR3 is TGCGCCAGCAGCTTGGAGTACGAGCAGTTCTTC. Its translation is CASSLEYEQFF.

The V gene is TRBV11-2, the J gene TRBJ2-7, with no clear D. Between the trimmed V and J ends, which lost 4 bases and 0 bases, there was a span of 10 bases. Germline lookup yields CDR1 SGHAT and CDR2 FQNNGV. This CDR3 comprises 14 residues. CDR3 sequence: CASSSRRSSYEQYF. The CDR3 DNA reads TGTGCCAGCAGCTCTCGGCGAAGCTCCTACGAGCAGTACTTC.

The chain employs TRBV3-1 (or the pseudogene TRBV3-2) and TRBJ1-1, with D unclear. Germline V gene data show CDR1 as LGHDT and CDR2 as YNNKEL (reference sequence). There are 16 residues in the CDR3. V was cut by 3 bases and J by 1 base, with 15 bases left in between. Here the CDR3 DNA reads TGTGCCAGCAGCCAGACACTGACCCGGGGGAACACTGAAGCTTTCTTT. Translation gives CASSQTLTRGNTEAFF.

This clone was picked up many times. This chain joins TRBV9 and TRBJ1-5, with D possibly matching TRBD1 (5 bases). CDR3 size: 13 residues. V was trimmed by 4 bases and J by 6 bases, leaving 11 bases between them. The V gene's germline CDR1 is SGDLS and CDR2 YYNGEE. This chain's CDR3 is CASSPGTGQPQHF. DNA for the CDR3: TGTGCCAGCAGCCCTGGGACCGGTCAGCCCCAGCATTTT.

This clone was found once. The rearrangement joins TRBV7-9 to TRBJ1-2, with D hard to call. The CDR3 covers 12 residues. The germline gives CDR1 SEHNR, CDR2 FQNEAQ (reference sequence). Trimming removed 5 bases at V and 0 bases at J, with 4 bases between. The CDR3 is CASSPTNYGYTF. DNA for the CDR3: TGTGCCAGCAGCCCTACTAACTATGGCTACACCTTC.

The chain combines TRBV25-1 with TRBJ2-7, with TRBD1 identical over 7 bases. Germline V gene sequence: CDR1 MGHDK, CDR2 SYGVNS. Losses at the gene ends were 5 bases for V and 12 bases for J; bases not matched to a gene: 7. This CDR3 is built from 11 residues. This CDR3 is CASSRDSRAYF. The CDR3, as DNA: TGTGCCAGCAGTCGGGACAGTCGGGCGTACTTC.

The rearrangement uses TRBV10-3 and TRBJ1-4; 9 bases map to TRBD1. The ends lost 2 bases at V and 10 bases at J; junction bases unmatched: 8. In germline, CDR1 is ENHRY, CDR2 SYGVKD. The CDR3 has 15 residues. Here the CDR3 DNA reads TGTGCCATCAGTGAGCTGGGACAGGGTATCGGAAAACTGTTTTTT. Protein sequence: CAISELGQGIGKLFF.

The chain carries TRBV7-9 and TRBJ2-7; TRBD2 matches 13 bases. Unmatched junction bases numbered 9, after V lost 4 bases and J lost 3 bases. Germline V gene data show CDR1 as SEHNR and CDR2 as FQNEAQ (reference sequence). This CDR3 comprises 17 residues. Here the CDR3 DNA reads TGTGCCAGCAGCTCTATTGACTGGACTAGCGGGAGCTACGAGCAGTACTTC. It encodes CASSSIDWTSGSYEQYF.